This T cell receptor (beta chain) derives from a study of T cells after yellow fever vaccination. Using its own MiXCR run on the 5' RACE reads, TCRdb lists one record per CDR3 protein. Of 150,000 to 200,000 distinct CDR3 sequences listed, approximately 10% are singletons. V gave up 2 bases and J gave up 1 base; unmatched junction bases: 8. Germline V gene data show CDR1 as KGHSH and CDR2 as LQKENI. The CDR3 covers 17 residues. The origin of this receptor is a man aged 18-30 years who received the YFV17D yellow fever vaccine. The chain combines TRBV18 with TRBJ1-1; 9 bases line up with TRBD1. The sequencing here drew on CD8+ T cells sorted from PBMCs, taken 45 days after the yellow fever booster vaccination. The CDR3 DNA reads as TGTGCCAGCTCACCAAAGGTTACAGGGGGCGAGAACACTGAAGCTTTCTTT. Amino acids: CASSPKVTGGENTEAFF.